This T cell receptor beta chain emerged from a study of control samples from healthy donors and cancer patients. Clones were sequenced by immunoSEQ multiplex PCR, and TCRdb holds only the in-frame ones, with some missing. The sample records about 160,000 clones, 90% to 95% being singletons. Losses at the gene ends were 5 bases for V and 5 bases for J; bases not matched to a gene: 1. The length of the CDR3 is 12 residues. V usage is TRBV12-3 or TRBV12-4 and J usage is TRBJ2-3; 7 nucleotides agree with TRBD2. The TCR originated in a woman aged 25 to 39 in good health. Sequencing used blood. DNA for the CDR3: TGTGCCAGCAGTCAGCGGGGAGATACGCAGTATTTT. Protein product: CASSQRGDTQYF.